This T cell receptor beta chain is drawn from a study of blood T cell repertoires in COVID-19. The CDR3 is 15 amino acids. CDR1 and CDR2 from the germline V gene are LGHDT and YNNKEL (reference sequence). Unmatched junction bases numbered 10, after V lost 4 bases and J lost 10 bases. Produced via immunoSEQ multiplex PCR; TCRdb's table is partial and in-frame only. The sample contains roughly 140,000 clones, 85% to 90% of which appear only once. The clonotype was recovered from a woman in her thirties or forties with acute or convalescent COVID-19. The specimen sequenced was peripheral blood. V and J are TRBV3-1 (or the pseudogene TRBV3-2) and TRBJ1-6; 7 bases are shared with TRBD1. CDR3 loop: CASSPSPTGRSPLHF. CDR3 in DNA: TGTGCCAGCAGCCCATCCCCGACAGGGAGATCACCCCTCCACTTT.